Below, 6 T cell receptor beta chains from the same sample are listed, as sequenced in a study of blood T cell repertoires in COVID-19. TCRdb keeps only in-frame clones here, not all; method: immunoSEQ multiplex PCR. The sample has some 120,000 clones, about nine tenths seen once. The sample was peripheral blood. Receptors were obtained from a human donor with active COVID-19. The donor label of this sample is uncertain.

The chain couples TRBV29-1 to TRBJ1-1, with 7 bases aligning to TRBD1. V lost 4 bases, J lost 3 bases, and 8 bases stayed unmatched. Germline CDR1 reads SQVTM; CDR2 reads ANQGSEA. The CDR3 loop spans 14 amino acids. DNA for the CDR3: TGCAGCGTTGTTGGTAGGCAGGGGGACACTGAAGCTTTCTTT. This sequence encodes CSVVGRQGDTEAFF.

The gene calls are TRBV5-1 and TRBJ1-3; TRBD1 aligns across 9 bases. J was trimmed by 0 bases and V by 4 bases; bases with no gene match: 8. Germline CDR1 and CDR2: SGHRS and YFSETQ. There are 17 residues in the CDR3. CDR3 nucleotides: TGCGCCAGCAGCCCACTGGGACAGGGAATCTCTGGAAACACCATATATTTT. Encoded protein: CASSPLGQGISGNTIYF. Full variable domain (outside the CDR3, taken from reference TRBV5-1 and TRBJ1-3): KAGVTQTPRYLIKTRGQQVTLSCSPISGHRSVSWYQQTPGQGLQFLFEYFSETQRNKGNFPGRFSGRQFSNSRSEMNVSTLELGDSALYLCASSPLGQGISGNTIYFGEGSWLTVV.

This chain links TRBV19 with TRBJ1-1; tentatively, D is TRBD1 (6 bases). The CDR3 sequence is 13 residues long. Trimming removed 8 bases at V and 5 bases at J, with 15 bases between. CDR1 and CDR2 (germline): LNHDA, SQIVND (reference sequence). CDR3 sequence reads: CASVDRIRTEAFF. CDR3 sequence (DNA): TGTGCCAGTGTAGACAGGATTAGGACTGAAGCTTTCTTT.

The rearrangement links TRBV4-2 to TRBJ2-3; D gene uncertain. The CDR3 runs to 13 residues. V was shortened by 4 bases and J by 0 bases, with 5 bases between the two germline ends. The germline gives CDR1 LGHNA, CDR2 YNFKEQ. The CDR3 spells CASSLTSTDTQYF. As DNA, the CDR3 is TGTGCCAGCAGCCTGACTAGCACAGATACGCAGTATTTT.

J is TRBJ2-1 and V is TRBV10-3; TRBD1 is a possible D gene (6 bases). V was clipped by 2 bases and J by 1 base, with 12 bases between them. This CDR3 has 16 amino acids. The V gene's germline CDR1 is ENHRY and CDR2 SYGVKD. The CDR3 nucleotides are TGTGCCATCAGTGAGGAGGGGGTTCGATCCTACAATGAGCAGTTCTTC. Encoded protein: CAISEEGVRSYNEQFF.

The CDR3 protein is CASSIGQGADGYTF. CDR3 sequence (DNA): TGTGCCAGTAGTATAGGGCAGGGCGCAGATGGCTACACCTTC. The chain combines TRBV19 with TRBJ1-2, with D possibly being TRBD1 (5 bases). This CDR3 is built from 14 residues. Germline loops: CDR1 LNHDA, CDR2 SQIVND (reference sequence). V was trimmed by 1 base and J by 6 bases, leaving 12 bases between them.